The next 2 T cell receptor beta chains were all read from a single sample in a study of blood T cell repertoires in COVID-19. The assay was immunoSEQ multiplex PCR, and TCRdb's table has in-frame clones only and misses some. The sample lists 200,000 to 250,000 clones, roughly 84% occurring once. Specimen: peripheral blood. Every receptor here comes from an elderly woman with acute or convalescent COVID-19.

The chain couples TRBV7-8 to TRBJ1-5; no firm D call. Germline V CDR1 and CDR2: SGHVS, FQNEAQ. The ends were cut back, 5 bases at V and 0 bases at J, with 11 bases in the middle. The CDR3 has 15 residues. CDR3 DNA sequence: TGTGCCAGCAGCCCGTCCAGGTATAGCAATCAGCCCCAGCATTTT. It translates to CASSPSRYSNQPQHF.

V usage is TRBV6-5 and J usage is TRBJ2-1; tentative D call: TRBD2 (5 bases). Germline V gives CDR1 MNHEY, CDR2 SVGAGI. The CDR3 runs 13 residues. V shed 5 bases and J shed 6 bases, with 11 bases lying between them. The CDR3 region has the DNA TGTGCCAGCAGTCCAAGGGAGACCAATGAGCAGTTCTTC. Translating gives CASSPRETNEQFF.